This T cell receptor (beta chain) was captured by sequencing in a study of blood T cell repertoires in COVID-19. Overall study: COVID-19 samples, acute and convalescent, were from the United States, Italy and Spain. In each case, the material was cDNA or gDNA derived from T cells, B-cell-depleted T cells, or PBMCs.

Authors' processing steps: Amplification with reference gene primers provided the estimates of nucleated cell counts. The data were produced by immunoSEQ multiplex PCR, yet TCRdb's version contains in-frame clones alone and is incomplete. Clonal size and the V and J genes are those of that table, whereas D and trimming came from the DNA. The sample has some 380,000 clones, around 90% seen once. The V gene's germline CDR1 is SGHDT and CDR2 YYEEEE. CDR3 size: 15 residues. Trimming cost V 3 bases and J 7 bases; bases outside gene matches: 8. Sequencing was performed on peripheral blood. The chain joins TRBV5-6 to TRBJ2-4; TRBD1 aligns across 9 bases. This receptor was identified in a man younger than 30 with active or convalescent COVID-19. CDR3 loop: CASSSQGTGWNIQYF. DNA of the CDR3: TGTGCCAGCAGCTCACAAGGGACAGGGTGGAACATTCAGTACTTC. Variable domain in full (rest from reference TRBV5-6 and TRBJ2-4): DAGVTQSPTHLIKTRGQQVTLRCSPKSGHDTVSWYQQALGQGPQFIFQYYEEEERQRGNFPDRFSGHQFPNYSSELNVNALLLGDSALYLCASSSQGTGWNIQYFGAGTRLSVL.